The 25 T cell receptor beta chains below all came from one sample that was sequenced in a study of CD8+ T cells in alopecia areata. RNA extraction was followed by reverse transcription into cDNA, which acted as the sequencing template. Clones were sequenced by immunoSEQ multiplex PCR, and TCRdb holds only the in-frame ones, with some missing. The profile covers about 200,000 clones, with 60% appearing a single time and about 3.5% taken by the ten largest. Noted treatment: oral pan-JAK inhibitor, 5-10 mg twice daily. The specimen comprised CD4+ T cells sorted from blood, sampled at week 4, from a patient treated with tofacitinib. The source is a human donor with alopecia areata.

This clone was recorded a few times. The genes are TRBV5-1 and TRBJ2-1; 7 nucleotides match TRBD2. The CDR3 spans 14 residues. Germline-derived CDR1 and CDR2 are SGHRS and YFSETQ. Unmatched junction bases numbered 7, after V lost 4 bases and J lost 6 bases. The DNA for the CDR3 is TGCGCCAGCAGCGACCCCTGGGGGGGCAATGAGCAGTTCTTC. Translated, it gives CASSDPWGGNEQFF.

The rearrangement links TRBV5-1 to TRBJ1-1, with a tentative D call TRBD1 (5 bases). CDR3 length: 16 amino acids. Trimming removed 0 bases at V and 4 bases at J, with 16 bases between. Germline V gene lookup returns CDR1 SGHRS and CDR2 YFSETQ. In DNA form, the CDR3 reads TGCGCCAGCAGCTTGGAAGGGGCGGGAGGGAGCACTGAAGCTTTCTTT. Its translation is CASSLEGAGGSTEAFF.

This chain links TRBV2 with TRBJ2-3; a weak D match, TRBD1 (5 bases). Trimming stripped 7 bases from V and 3 bases from J, with 14 bases between. Germline V gives CDR1 SNHLY, CDR2 FYNNEI. This CDR3 is built from 14 residues. CDR3 bases: TGTGCCAGCAAAAGGCAGGGTAATACAGATACGCAGTATTTT. The encoded protein is CASKRQGNTDTQYF.

The V and J genes are TRBV4-1 and TRBJ1-2; 7 nucleotides match TRBD1. The V and J ends lost 1 base and 7 bases, in that order; junction bases with no gene match: 9. CDR3 length: 15 residues. CDR1 and CDR2 (germline): MGHRA, YSYEKL. The CDR3 DNA reads as TGCGCCAGCAGCCAAGTCGCACAGGGGATAGGTGGCTACACCTTC. This sequence encodes CASSQVAQGIGGYTF.

The chain combines TRBV29-1 with TRBJ1-2, with 8 bases that match TRBD1. The germline V gene has CDR1 SQVTM and CDR2 ANQGSEA. The length of the CDR3 is 13 residues. Trimming removed 6 bases from V and 7 bases from J; junction bases left unmatched: 10. The CDR3 loop reads CSVERTGSTGYTF. Here the CDR3 DNA reads TGCAGCGTAGAGCGGACAGGGAGCACTGGCTACACCTTC.

The chain combines TRBV4-1 with TRBJ1-6; D gene unclear. The CDR3 is made up of 14 amino acids. V lost 2 bases and J 7 bases, leaving 9 bases between the germline ends. Germline V lookup: CDR1 MGHRA, CDR2 YSYEKL. The CDR3 DNA reads TGCGCCAGCAGCCAAACGGATGGAAATTCACCCCTCCACTTT. Its protein is CASSQTDGNSPLHF.

To note about this clone: Distinct nucleotide sequences in the sample also encode this CDR3. The rearrangement links TRBV5-1 to TRBJ2-1; 11 positions agree with TRBD2. The V gene's germline CDR1 is SGHRS and CDR2 YFSETQ. V trimming: 4 bases; J trimming: 8 bases; junction bases outside the gene matches: 5. This CDR3 has 14 amino acids. CDR3 residues: CASSLAGGPDEQFF. The CDR3 nucleotides are TGCGCCAGCAGCCTAGCGGGGGGTCCCGATGAGCAGTTCTTC.

The rearrangement uses TRBV27 and TRBJ2-5, with TRBD1 identical over 8 bases. The CDR3 loop spans 19 amino acids. Unmatched junction bases numbered 24, after V lost 7 bases and J lost 5 bases. Per germline, CDR1 MNHEY and CDR2 SMNVEV (reference sequence). CDR3 loop: CASNSHGWQGARGRETQYF. DNA of the CDR3: TGTGCCAGCAATTCCCACGGGTGGCAGGGGGCAAGGGGTCGGGAGACCCAGTACTTC.

The chain recombines TRBV5-1 with TRBJ2-1, with 7 bases aligning to TRBD2. In germline, CDR1 is SGHRS, CDR2 YFSETQ. This CDR3 region has 15 residues. The V segment lost 0 bases and the J segment 3 bases; nucleotides outside the gene matches: 3. The CDR3 coding sequence is TGCGCCAGCAGCTTGGGCGCGGGGGACTACAATGAGCAGTTCTTC. Translated: CASSLGAGDYNEQFF.

Remarks on this clone: At the DNA level, this CDR3 is encoded by other sequences in the same sample as well. The rearrangement joins TRBV29-1 to TRBJ1-5; TRBD1 matches 7 bases. Germline lookup yields CDR1 SQVTM and CDR2 ANQGSEA. CDR3 size: 12 residues. After removal of 4 bases from V and 4 bases from J, the junction contained 1 base not matched to a gene. CDR3 nucleotides: TGCAGCGTTGGGACAGGAAATCAGCCCCAGCATTTT. Its protein is CSVGTGNQPQHF.

The table lists this clone with a count of one. The CDR3 sequence is CAWSVGTLRGYTF. The CDR3 DNA sequence: TGTGCCTGGAGTGTTGGCACGCTTCGTGGCTACACCTTC. V and J are TRBV30 and TRBJ1-2; D remains ambiguous. The CDR3 is 13 residues long. Germline V gives CDR1 GTSNPN, CDR2 SVGIG (reference sequence). V gave up 0 bases and J gave up 7 bases, with 12 bases separating them.

J is TRBJ2-7 and V is TRBV4-1, with TRBD1 as a possible D gene (6 bases). Looked up from germline, CDR1 is MGHRA and CDR2 is YSYEKL. V lost 4 bases and J 0 bases, leaving 13 bases between the germline ends. CDR3 size: 15 residues. CDR3 sequence reads: CASSRLLGASYEQYF. CDR3 in DNA: TGCGCCAGCAGCCGGCTTTTGGGGGCCTCCTACGAGCAGTACTTC.

This CDR3 is CASSITGVGIQYF. The CDR3 bases are TGTGCCAGTAGTATTACCGGGGTTGGCATTCAGTACTTC. The V gene is TRBV19, the J gene TRBJ2-4, with D possibly being TRBD2 (5 bases). In germline, CDR1 is LNHDA, CDR2 SQIVND (reference sequence). The V end was cut by 3 bases, the J end by 9 bases, with 12 bases between. CDR3 length equals 13 residues.

This clone was detected a few times. The chain combines TRBV28 with TRBJ2-7; no clear D. Trimming removed 4 bases at V and 3 bases at J, with 4 bases between. Germline V gene lookup returns CDR1 MDHEN and CDR2 SYDVKM. The CDR3 totals 11 residues. The CDR3 nucleotides read TGTGCCAGCAGTTCCCTCTACGAGCAGTACTTC. Amino acids: CASSSLYEQYF.

The gene calls are TRBV9 and TRBJ2-6; weak D call: TRBD1 (5 bases). Trimming shortened V by 4 bases and J by 6 bases, and 14 bases separated the two germline ends. The CDR3 spans 15 residues. Germline V gives CDR1 SGDLS, CDR2 YYNGEE. In DNA form, the CDR3 reads TGTGCCAGCAGCTCAGGGCCACGTCTGGCCAACGTCCTGACTTTC. It codes for CASSSGPRLANVLTF. The full variable domain, rest sourced from reference TRBV9 and TRBJ2-6, is DSGVTQTPKHLITATGQRVTLRCSPRSGDLSVYWYQQSLDQGLQFLIQYYNGEERAKGNILERFSAQQFPDLHSELNLSSLELGDSALYFCASSSGPRLANVLTFGAGSRLTVL.

The CDR3 DNA reads as TGCAGCGTTGAGGCAGCGACCTACGAGCAGTACTTC. As protein: CSVEAATYEQYF. The V gene is TRBV29-1, the J gene TRBJ2-7; D is uncertain. In germline, CDR1 is SQVTM, CDR2 ANQGSEA. CDR3 size: 12 residues. Trimming stripped 3 bases from V and 2 bases from J, with 8 bases between.

J is TRBJ2-2 and V is TRBV7-9; D remains unclear. Trimming pared 2 bases from V and 10 bases from J, leaving 2 bases between. CDR3 length equals 10 residues. Germline V CDR1 and CDR2: SEHNR, FQNEAQ (reference sequence). The CDR3 DNA sequence: TGTGCCAGCAGCTTAAAGGAGCTGTTTTTT. Protein product: CASSLKELFF.

This chain joins TRBV7-2 and TRBJ2-7, with 8 bases matching TRBD1. The V gene's germline CDR1 is SGHTA and CDR2 FQGNSA. This CDR3 is 14 amino acids long. The J segment lost 0 bases and the V segment lost 5 bases, leaving 3 bases of the junction unmatched. The CDR3 bases are TGTGCCAGCAGCCTGACAGGGGCCTCCTACGAGCAGTACTTC. This translates into CASSLTGASYEQYF.

The J gene is TRBJ1-6, the V gene TRBV30, with D perhaps matching TRBD1 (6 bases). Looked up from germline, CDR1 is GTSNPN and CDR2 is SVGIG (reference sequence). This CDR3 contains 12 residues. Here the CDR3 DNA reads TGTGCTTTGGACAGAACATATTCACCCCTCCACTTT. Amino acids: CALDRTYSPLHF.

The chain is built from TRBV4-2 and TRBJ1-6, with 7 positions matching TRBD1. V trimming: 4 bases; J trimming: 9 bases; junction bases outside the gene matches: 12. Germline CDR1 LGHNA, CDR2 YNFKEQ. This CDR3 contains 16 residues. In nucleotides, the CDR3 is TGTGCCAGCAGCCCGAATAACAGGGGTCCTAGTTCACCCCTCCACTTT. Its translation is CASSPNNRGPSSPLHF.

The chain employs TRBV7-2 and TRBJ2-5; a weak D match, TRBD1 (6 bases). V lost 6 bases and J lost 7, with 15 bases in between. Germline V gene data show CDR1 as SGHTA and CDR2 as FQGNSA. The CDR3 loop spans 13 amino acids. The CDR3 spells CASRKIARGTQYF. The CDR3 coding sequence is TGTGCCAGCAGGAAAATTGCCAGGGGGACCCAGTACTTC.

CDR3: CASSYFGGQNTEAFF. The CDR3 DNA reads TGCGCCAGCAGCTACTTCGGGGGCCAGAACACTGAAGCTTTCTTT. The chain carries TRBV4-1 and TRBJ1-1, with TRBD1 as a possible D gene (6 bases). V was shortened by 5 bases and J by 1 base, with 14 bases between the two germline ends. The CDR3 loop spans 15 amino acids. Germline V gene data show CDR1 as MGHRA and CDR2 as YSYEKL.

The chain uses TRBV10-3 and TRBJ2-3, with no clear D. There are 13 residues in the CDR3. Trimming cost V 3 bases and J 5 bases, with 9 bases left between them. Per the germline V gene, CDR1 is ENHRY and CDR2 is SYGVKD. The CDR3 is CAISDVAGDTQYF. In nucleotides, the CDR3 is TGTGCCATCAGTGATGTGGCCGGAGATACGCAGTATTTT.

The chain couples TRBV29-1 to TRBJ2-4, with TRBD1 as a possible D gene (6 bases). Deletions cut 6 bases from V and 13 bases from J, with 13 bases between. Germline values: CDR1 SQVTM, CDR2 ANQGSEA. The CDR3 length is 10 residues. In nucleotides, the CDR3 is TGCAGCGTGCTGACAGGAACGCAGTACTTC. This codes for CSVLTGTQYF.

This clone has just a few counts. The rearrangement uses TRBV6-6 and TRBJ1-4, with TRBD1 matching 7 bases. Unmatched junction bases numbered 1, after V lost 8 bases and J lost 4 bases. The germline CDR1 and CDR2 sequences are MNHNY and SVGAGI (reference sequence). This CDR3 comprises 12 residues. For the CDR3, the DNA is TGTGCCAGCCGGGACAGTAATGAAAAACTGTTTTTT. Translation gives CASRDSNEKLFF.